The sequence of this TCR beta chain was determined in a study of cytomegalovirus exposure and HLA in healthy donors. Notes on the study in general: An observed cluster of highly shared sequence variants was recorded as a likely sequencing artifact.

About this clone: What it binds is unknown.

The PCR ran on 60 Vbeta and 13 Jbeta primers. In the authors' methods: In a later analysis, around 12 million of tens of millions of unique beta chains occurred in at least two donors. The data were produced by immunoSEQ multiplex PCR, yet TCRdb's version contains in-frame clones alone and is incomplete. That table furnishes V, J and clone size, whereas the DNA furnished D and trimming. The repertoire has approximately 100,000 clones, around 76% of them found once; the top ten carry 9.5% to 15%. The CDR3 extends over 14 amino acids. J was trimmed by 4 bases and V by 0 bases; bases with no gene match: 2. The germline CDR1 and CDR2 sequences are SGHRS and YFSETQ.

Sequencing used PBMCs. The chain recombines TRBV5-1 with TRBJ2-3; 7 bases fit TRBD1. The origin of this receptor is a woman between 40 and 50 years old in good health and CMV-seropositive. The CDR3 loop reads CASSLGQGPDTQYF. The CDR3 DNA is TGCGCCAGCAGCTTGGGACAGGGTCCAGATACGCAGTATTTT.